The text below deals with one T cell receptor beta chain. Libraries were prepared by immunoSEQ multiplex PCR; TCRdb keeps only in-frame clonotypes and omits some of them. The table includes 70,000 to 85,000 clones, approximately 92% detected once. This sample was taken from a study of technical replicates of blood from a few donors. The germline V gene has CDR1 SGHDT and CDR2 YYEEEE. V lost 1 base and J 2 bases, leaving 10 bases between the germline ends. This CDR3 region has 15 residues. This sequence was found in a human donor in good health. This rearrangement joins TRBV5-6 to TRBJ2-4; D possibly corresponds to TRBD2 (5 bases). Sequenced: T cells isolated from PBMCs. The DNA of the CDR3 is TGTGCCAGCAGCTTGAAATGGGAGACCAAAAACATTCAGTACTTC. Translation gives CASSLKWETKNIQYF.